One T cell receptor (beta chain) is described in this entry. Its antigen is still unknown. These data originate in a study of cytomegalovirus exposure and HLA in healthy donors. Across the whole study: The same platform used for the approximately 670 first-cohort repertoires was also used for the 120 or so validation repertoires, as a later analysis reported. Study results and caveats: Reportedly, diagnosis of cytomegalovirus status by the classifier showed high specificity and sensitivity. Confirmation was obtained in vitro that a few CMV-associated chains are specific for CMV antigens.

Germline values: CDR1 KGHSH, CDR2 LQKENI. CDR3 length: 16 amino acids. V was cut by 0 bases and J by 7 bases, with 13 bases left in between. Some clones are missing from TCRdb's copy, which holds only in-frame ones; the method was immunoSEQ multiplex PCR. The table shows about 130,000 clones, with about 91% occurring only once. The chain has TRBV18 and TRBJ1-6; perhaps TRBD1 as D (5 bases). The source material was PBMCs. This TCR came from a young woman in good health and CMV-seropositive. CDR3 sequence reads: CASSPPGLGGNSPLHF. The CDR3 DNA sequence: TGTGCCAGCTCACCACCGGGACTGGGGGGGAATTCACCCCTCCACTTT.